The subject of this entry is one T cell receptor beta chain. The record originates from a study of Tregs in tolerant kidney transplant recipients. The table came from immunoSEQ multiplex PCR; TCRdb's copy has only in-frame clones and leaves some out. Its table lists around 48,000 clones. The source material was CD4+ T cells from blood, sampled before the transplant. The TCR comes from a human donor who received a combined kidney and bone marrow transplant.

CDR3 loop: CSASGQGAGDTQYF. The sequenced part of the CDR3 DNA is TGCAGTGCTAGTGGGCAGGGGGCAGGGGATACG. V gene TRBV20-1 combines with J gene TRBJ2-3; 8 bases are a match to TRBD1. With the read ending 3 residues before the CDR3 end, the germline J gene is used to fill in that end. Trimming cost V 3 bases and J 6 bases; bases outside gene matches: 8. CDR3 length: 14 amino acids. Germline V gene data show CDR1 as DFQATT and CDR2 as SNEGSKA (reference sequence).